Described below is a single TCR beta chain sequence and its context. Its specificity is not known. The data were taken from a study of T cell responses to AZD1222 COVID-19 vaccine. V lost 0 bases to trimming and J lost 1 base; unmatched junction nucleotides: 15. Germline values: CDR1 SGHRS, CDR2 YFSETQ. The CDR3 length is 19 residues. Measured with immunoSEQ multiplex PCR; TCRdb has only the in-frame clones, and not every one. The sample has 130,000 to 150,000 clones; more than 70% are singletons. Regarding the study as a whole: Rises in breadth and depth of Spike-specific TCRs came after two AZD1222 doses. Nearly half of the spike-specific TCRs reportedly recognize variant regions that carry no mutations. Only five to seven AZD1222 recipients were seropositive at baseline.

The source was peripheral blood, collected 28 days after the second AZD1222 dose. The source is an adult who received the AZD1222 COVID-19 vaccine. The rearrangement joins TRBV5-1 to TRBJ1-1; TRBD1 matches at 7 bases. The CDR3 DNA sequence: TGCGCCAGCAGCTTGGTAGGCCCCGTGGCAGGGGGTGAGAACACTGAAGCTTTCTTT. This gives the protein CASSLVGPVAGGENTEAFF.